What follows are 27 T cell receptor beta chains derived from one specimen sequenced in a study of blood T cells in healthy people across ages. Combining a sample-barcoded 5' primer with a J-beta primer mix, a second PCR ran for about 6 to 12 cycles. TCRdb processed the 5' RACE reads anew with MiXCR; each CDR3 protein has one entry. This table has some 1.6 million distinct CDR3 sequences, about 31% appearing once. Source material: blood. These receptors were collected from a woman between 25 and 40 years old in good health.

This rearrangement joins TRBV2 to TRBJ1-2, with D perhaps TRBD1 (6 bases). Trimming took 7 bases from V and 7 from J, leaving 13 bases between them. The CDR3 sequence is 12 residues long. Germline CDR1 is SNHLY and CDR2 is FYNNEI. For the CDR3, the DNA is TGTGCCAGCAATCCAGGGGTGATTGGCTACACCTTC. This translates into CASNPGVIGYTF.

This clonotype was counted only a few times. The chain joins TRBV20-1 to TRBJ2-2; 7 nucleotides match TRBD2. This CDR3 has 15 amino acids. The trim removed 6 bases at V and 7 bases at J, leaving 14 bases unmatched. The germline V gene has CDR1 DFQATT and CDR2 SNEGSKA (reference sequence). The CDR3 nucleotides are TGCAGTGCCCTGGTGGCGGGAGAGCCAGGCGGGGAGCTGTTTTTT. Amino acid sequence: CSALVAGEPGGELFF.

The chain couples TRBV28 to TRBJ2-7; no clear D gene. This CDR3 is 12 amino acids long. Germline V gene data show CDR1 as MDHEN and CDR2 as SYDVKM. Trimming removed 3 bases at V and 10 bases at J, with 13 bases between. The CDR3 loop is CASSFSLRDQYF. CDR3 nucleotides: TGTGCCAGCAGTTTTAGCTTACGAGACCAGTACTTC.

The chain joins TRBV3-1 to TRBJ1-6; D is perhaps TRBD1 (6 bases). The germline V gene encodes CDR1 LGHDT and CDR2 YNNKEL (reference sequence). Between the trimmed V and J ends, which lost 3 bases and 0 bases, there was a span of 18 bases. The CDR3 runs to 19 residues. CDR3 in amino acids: CASSHLDWDTFSYNSPLHF. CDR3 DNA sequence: TGTGCCAGCAGCCATCTCGACTGGGACACCTTCTCCTATAATTCACCCCTCCACTTT.

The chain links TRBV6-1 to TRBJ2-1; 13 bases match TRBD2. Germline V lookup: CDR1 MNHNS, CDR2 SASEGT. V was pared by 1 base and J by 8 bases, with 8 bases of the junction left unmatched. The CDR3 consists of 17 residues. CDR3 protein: CASSEVGGLAGKDEQFF. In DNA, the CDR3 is TGTGCCAGCAGTGAAGTCGGGGGACTAGCGGGGAAGGATGAGCAGTTCTTC.

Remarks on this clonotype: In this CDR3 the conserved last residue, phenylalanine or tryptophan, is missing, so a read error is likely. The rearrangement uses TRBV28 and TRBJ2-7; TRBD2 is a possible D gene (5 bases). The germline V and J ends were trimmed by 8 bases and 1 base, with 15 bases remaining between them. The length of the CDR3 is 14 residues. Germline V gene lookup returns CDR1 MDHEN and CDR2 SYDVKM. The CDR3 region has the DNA TGTGCCAGCGAGAACAACGGGGTATCCTACGAGCAGTACATC. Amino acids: CASENNGVSYEQYI.

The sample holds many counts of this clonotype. For the CDR3, the DNA is TGCAGTGCTAGAAAGGCGGGACAGGCGTTCGGCGAGCAGTACTTC. Amino acid sequence: CSARKAGQAFGEQYF. This sequence joins TRBV20-1 and TRBJ2-7, with TRBD1 matching 8 bases. The V gene's germline CDR1 is DFQATT and CDR2 SNEGSKA (reference sequence). The junction had 12 bases not matched to a gene; V was cut back by 2 bases and J by 6 bases. This CDR3 has 15 amino acids.

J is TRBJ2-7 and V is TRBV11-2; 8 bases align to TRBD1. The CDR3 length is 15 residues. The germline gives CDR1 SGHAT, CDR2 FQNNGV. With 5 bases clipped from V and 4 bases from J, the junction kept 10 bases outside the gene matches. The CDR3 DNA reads TGTGCCAGCAGCGTAACATCAGGGGGCAGGTACGAGCAGTACTTC. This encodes CASSVTSGGRYEQYF.

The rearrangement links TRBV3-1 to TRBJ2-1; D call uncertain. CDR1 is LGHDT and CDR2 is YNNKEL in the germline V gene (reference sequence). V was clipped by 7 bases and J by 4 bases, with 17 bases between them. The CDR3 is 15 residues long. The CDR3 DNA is TGTGCCAGCATGAAGACGGGCCTACAATACAATGAGCAGTTCTTC. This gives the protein CASMKTGLQYNEQFF.

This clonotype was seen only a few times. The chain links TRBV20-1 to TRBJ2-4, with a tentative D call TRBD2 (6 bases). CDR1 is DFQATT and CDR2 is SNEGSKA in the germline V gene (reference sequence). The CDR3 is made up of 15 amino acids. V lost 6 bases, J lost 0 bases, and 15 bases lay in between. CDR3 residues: CSAKRAALAKNIQYF. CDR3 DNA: TGCAGTGCGAAGCGGGCGGCACTAGCCAAAAACATTCAGTACTTC.

CDR3 coding DNA: TGTGCCAGCTCACGCACAGGGGGCAATGAGTCACCCCTCCACTTT. This translates into CASSRTGGNESPLHF. V usage is TRBV18 and J usage is TRBJ1-6, with 9 bases matching TRBD1. The CDR3 length is 15 residues. V shed 4 bases, J shed 10 bases, and the junction held 8 bases outside the gene matches. Germline CDR1 reads KGHSH; CDR2 reads LQKENI.

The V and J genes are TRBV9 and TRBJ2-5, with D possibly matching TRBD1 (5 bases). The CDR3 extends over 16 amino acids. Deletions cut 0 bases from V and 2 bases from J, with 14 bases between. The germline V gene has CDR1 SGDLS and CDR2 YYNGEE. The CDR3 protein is CASSVGAGNMQETQYF. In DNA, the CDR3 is TGTGCCAGCAGCGTAGGGGCAGGGAATATGCAAGAGACCCAGTACTTC.

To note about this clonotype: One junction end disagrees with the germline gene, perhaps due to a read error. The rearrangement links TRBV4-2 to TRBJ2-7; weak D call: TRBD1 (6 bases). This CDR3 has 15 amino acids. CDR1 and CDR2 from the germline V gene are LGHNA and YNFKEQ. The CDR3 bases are TGTGCCAGCAGCGCTCACCGGGACACGTCCTACGGGCAGTACTTC. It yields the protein CASSAHRDTSYGQYF.

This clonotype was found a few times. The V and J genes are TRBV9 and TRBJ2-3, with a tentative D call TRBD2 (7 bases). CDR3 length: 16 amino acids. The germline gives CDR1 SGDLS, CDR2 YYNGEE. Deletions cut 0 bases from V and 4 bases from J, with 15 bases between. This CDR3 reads CASSVEGGGPADTQYF. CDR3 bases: TGTGCCAGCAGCGTAGAAGGGGGGGGGCCCGCAGATACGCAGTATTTT.

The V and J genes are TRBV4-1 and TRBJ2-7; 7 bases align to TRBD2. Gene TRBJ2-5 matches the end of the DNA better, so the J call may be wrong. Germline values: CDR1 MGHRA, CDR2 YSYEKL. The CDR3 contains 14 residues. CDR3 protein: CASSPPTSYETQYF. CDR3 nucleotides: TGCGCCAGCAGCCCTCCGACTAGCTACGAGACCCAGTACTTC.

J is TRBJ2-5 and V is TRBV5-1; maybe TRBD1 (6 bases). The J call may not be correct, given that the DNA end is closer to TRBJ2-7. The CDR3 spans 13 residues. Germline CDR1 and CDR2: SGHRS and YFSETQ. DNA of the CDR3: TGCGCCAGCAGCTTAGACAGGACCAACGAGCAGTACTTC. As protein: CASSLDRTNEQYF.

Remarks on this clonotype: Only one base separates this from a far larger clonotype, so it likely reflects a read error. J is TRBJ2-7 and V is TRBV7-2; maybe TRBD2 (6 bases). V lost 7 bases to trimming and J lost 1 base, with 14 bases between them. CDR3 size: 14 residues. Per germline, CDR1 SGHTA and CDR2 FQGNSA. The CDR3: CASNPSGGSYEQYF. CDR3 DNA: TGTGCCAGCAACCCGTCCGGGGGTTCCTACGAGCAGTACTTC.

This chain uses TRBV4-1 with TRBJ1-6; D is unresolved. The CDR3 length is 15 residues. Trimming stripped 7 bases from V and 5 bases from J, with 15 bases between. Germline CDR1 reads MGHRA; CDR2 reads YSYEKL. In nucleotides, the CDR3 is TGCGCCAGCAAGGCTGGGTATGAGAATAATTCACCCCTCCACTTT. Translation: CASKAGYENNSPLHF.

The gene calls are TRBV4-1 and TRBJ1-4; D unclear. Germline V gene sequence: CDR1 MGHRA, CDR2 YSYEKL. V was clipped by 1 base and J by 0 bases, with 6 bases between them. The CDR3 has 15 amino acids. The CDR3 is CASSQVIATNEKLFF. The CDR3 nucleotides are TGCGCCAGCAGCCAAGTTATAGCAACTAATGAAAAACTGTTTTTT.

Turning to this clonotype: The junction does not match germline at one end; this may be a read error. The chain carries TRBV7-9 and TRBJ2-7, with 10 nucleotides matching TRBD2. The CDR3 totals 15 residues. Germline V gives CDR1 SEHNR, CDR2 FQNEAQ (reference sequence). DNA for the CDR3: TGTGCCAGCGGCTTAGCAGGGACTAGCGTCTACGAGCAGTACTTC. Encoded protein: CASGLAGTSVYEQYF.

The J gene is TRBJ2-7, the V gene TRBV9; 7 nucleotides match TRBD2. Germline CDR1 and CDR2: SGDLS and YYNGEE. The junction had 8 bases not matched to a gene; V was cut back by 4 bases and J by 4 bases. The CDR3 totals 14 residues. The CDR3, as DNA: TGTGCCAGCAGCCCCACCTGGGGGGGTTACGAGCAGTACTTC. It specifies CASSPTWGGYEQYF.

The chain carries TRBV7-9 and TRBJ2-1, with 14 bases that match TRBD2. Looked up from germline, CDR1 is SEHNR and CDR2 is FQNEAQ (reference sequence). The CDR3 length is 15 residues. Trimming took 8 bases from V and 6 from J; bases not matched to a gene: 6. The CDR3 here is CASGRLAGGGNEQFF. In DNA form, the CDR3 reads TGTGCCAGCGGCCGACTAGCGGGAGGGGGCAATGAGCAGTTCTTC.

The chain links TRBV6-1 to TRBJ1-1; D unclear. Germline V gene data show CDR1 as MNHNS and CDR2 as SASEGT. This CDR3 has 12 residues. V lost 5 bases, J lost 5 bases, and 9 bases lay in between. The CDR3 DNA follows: TGTGCCAGCAGTCACATTGGGACTGAAGCTTTCTTT. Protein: CASSHIGTEAFF.

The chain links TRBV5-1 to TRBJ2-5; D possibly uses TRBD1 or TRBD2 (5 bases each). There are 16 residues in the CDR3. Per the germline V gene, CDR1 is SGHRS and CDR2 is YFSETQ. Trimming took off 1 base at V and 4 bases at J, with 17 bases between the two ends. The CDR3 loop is CASSLRGVRGGETQYF. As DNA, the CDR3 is TGCGCCAGCAGCTTGAGAGGGGTGAGAGGCGGAGAGACCCAGTACTTC.

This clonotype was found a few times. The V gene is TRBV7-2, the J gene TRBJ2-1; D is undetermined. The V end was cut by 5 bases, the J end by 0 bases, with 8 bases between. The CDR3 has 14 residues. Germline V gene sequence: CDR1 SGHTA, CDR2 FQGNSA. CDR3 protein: CTSSLRNSYNEQFF. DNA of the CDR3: TGTACCAGCAGCCTCCGGAACTCCTACAATGAGCAGTTCTTC.

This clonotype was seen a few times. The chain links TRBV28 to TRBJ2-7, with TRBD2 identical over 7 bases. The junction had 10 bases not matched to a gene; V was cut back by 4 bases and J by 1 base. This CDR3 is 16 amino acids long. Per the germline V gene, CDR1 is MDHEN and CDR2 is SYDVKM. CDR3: CASSSSTSWASYEQYF. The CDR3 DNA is TGTGCCAGCAGTTCCTCGACTAGCTGGGCGTCCTACGAGCAGTACTTC.

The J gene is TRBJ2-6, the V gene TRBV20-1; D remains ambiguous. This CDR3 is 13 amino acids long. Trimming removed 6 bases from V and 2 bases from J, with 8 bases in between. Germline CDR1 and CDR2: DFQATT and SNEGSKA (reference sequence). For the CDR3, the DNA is TGCAGTGCCCTATTAGCTGGGGCCAACGTCCTGACTTTC. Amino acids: CSALLAGANVLTF.